Shown below are 4 T cell receptor beta chains from a single sample sequenced in a study of T cells in localized non-small cell lung cancer. TCRdb keeps only in-frame clones here, not all; method: immunoSEQ multiplex PCR. The sample shows more than 1,500 clones, about 20% of them seen only once. Sequencing used normal lung tissue next to the tumor, obtained before any cancer treatment. The source is a man aged 35-69 years with stage I lung adenocarcinoma.

By frequency in the sample, this clone is medium-sized. V gene TRBV11-3 combines with J gene TRBJ2-5; 12 bases align to TRBD2. Trimming cost V 2 bases and J 0 bases; bases outside gene matches: 1. The CDR3 is 16 amino acids. CDR1 is SGHNT and CDR2 is YENEEA in the germline V gene. The CDR3 sequence is CASSLLAGGDQETQYF. DNA for the CDR3: TGTGCCAGCAGCTTACTAGCGGGGGGGGACCAAGAGACCCAGTACTTC.

V usage is TRBV19 and J usage is TRBJ2-1, with D possibly TRBD2 on 5 matching bases. The V gene's germline CDR1 is LNHDA and CDR2 SQIVND (reference sequence). V was pared by 6 bases and J by 5 bases, with 14 bases between. The CDR3 is 14 amino acids. The DNA of the CDR3 is TGTGCCAGTAGCAAGGTAGCGTCTGACAATGAGCAGTTCTTC. Protein product: CASSKVASDNEQFF. The whole variable domain, remainder taken from reference TRBV19 and TRBJ2-1, is DGGITQSPKYLFRKEGQNVTLSCEQNLNHDAMYWYRQDPGQGLRLIYYSQIVNDFQKGDIAEGYSVSREKKESFPLTVTSAQKNPTAFYLCASSKVASDNEQFFGPGTRLTVL.

This clone was seen a handful of times. This chain uses TRBV6-8 with TRBJ2-3, with 7 bases identical to TRBD1. The V gene end was trimmed by 5 bases and the J gene end by 0 bases; junction bases not matched to a gene: 8. Germline CDR1 is MNHGY and CDR2 is SAAAGT. The CDR3 consists of 16 residues. As DNA, the CDR3 is TGTGCCAGCAGTCCGATCCGGGACAGTAGCACAGATACGCAGTATTTT. Translating it yields CASSPIRDSSTDTQYF.

This rearrangement joins TRBV11-3 to TRBJ2-1, with 14 nucleotides matching TRBD2. The V gene end was trimmed by 5 bases and the J gene end by 8 bases; junction bases not matched to a gene: 8. The CDR3 contains 16 residues. Germline values: CDR1 SGHNT, CDR2 YENEEA. In nucleotides, the CDR3 is TGTGCCAGCAGCCCTGGGACTAGCGGGAGTTCAGATGAGCAGTTCTTC. It yields the protein CASSPGTSGSSDEQFF.